The sequence of this T cell receptor (beta chain) was determined in a study of blood T cell repertoires in COVID-19. Study context: COVID-19 samples collected from the United States, Italy and Spain covered acute and convalescent phases. Sample material is recorded as cDNA or gDNA derived from T cells, B-cell-depleted T cells, or PBMCs.

Original handling: Scientists estimated how many nucleated cells there were by amplifying reference gene primers. Produced via immunoSEQ multiplex PCR; TCRdb's table is partial and in-frame only. Clonal size and the V and J genes are those of that table, whereas D and trimming came from the DNA. The table has 70,000 to 95,000 clones, roughly 88% seen once. Germline CDR1 and CDR2: SGHNT and YYREEE (reference sequence). The CDR3 sequence is 17 residues long. The germline V and J ends were trimmed by 0 bases and 1 base, with 13 bases remaining between them. This clone was seen a few times. Input material: peripheral blood. This TCR derives from a woman in her 70s with acute or convalescent COVID-19. The chain carries TRBV5-4 and TRBJ1-4; D remains ambiguous. The CDR3 sequence: CASSLESLSRTNEKLFF. Written as DNA, the CDR3 is TGTGCCAGCAGCTTGGAATCCCTTTCGCGAACTAATGAAAAACTGTTTTTT.